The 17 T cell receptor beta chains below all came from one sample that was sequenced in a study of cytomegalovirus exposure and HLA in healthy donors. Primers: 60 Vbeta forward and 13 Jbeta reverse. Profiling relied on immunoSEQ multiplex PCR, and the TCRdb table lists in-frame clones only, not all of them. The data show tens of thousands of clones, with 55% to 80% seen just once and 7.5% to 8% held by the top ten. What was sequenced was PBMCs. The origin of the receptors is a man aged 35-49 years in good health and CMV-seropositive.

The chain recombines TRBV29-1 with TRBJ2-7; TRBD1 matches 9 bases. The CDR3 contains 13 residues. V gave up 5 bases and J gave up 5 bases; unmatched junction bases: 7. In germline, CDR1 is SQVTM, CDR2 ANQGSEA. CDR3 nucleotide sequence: TGCAGCGTTACCGGGACAGGGCGAGACGAGCAGTACTTC. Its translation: CSVTGTGRDEQYF.

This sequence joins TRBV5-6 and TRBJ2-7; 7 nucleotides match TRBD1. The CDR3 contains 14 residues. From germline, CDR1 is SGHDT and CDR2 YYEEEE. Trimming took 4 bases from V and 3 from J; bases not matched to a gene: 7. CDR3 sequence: CASSRQGQSYEQYF. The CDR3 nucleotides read TGTGCCAGCAGCCGACAGGGACAGAGCTACGAGCAGTACTTC.

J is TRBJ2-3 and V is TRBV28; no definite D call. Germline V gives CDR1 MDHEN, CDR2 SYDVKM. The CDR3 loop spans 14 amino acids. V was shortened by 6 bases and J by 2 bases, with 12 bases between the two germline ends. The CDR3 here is CASSLAKTTDTQYF. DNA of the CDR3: TGTGCCAGCAGCCTTGCGAAAACCACAGATACGCAGTATTTT.

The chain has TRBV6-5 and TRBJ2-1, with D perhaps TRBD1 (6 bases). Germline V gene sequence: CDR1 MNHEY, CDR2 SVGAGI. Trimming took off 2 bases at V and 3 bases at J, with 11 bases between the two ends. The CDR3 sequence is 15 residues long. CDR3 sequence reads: CASSYGQGLYNEQFF. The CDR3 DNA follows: TGTGCCAGCAGTTACGGGCAGGGGCTCTACAATGAGCAGTTCTTC.

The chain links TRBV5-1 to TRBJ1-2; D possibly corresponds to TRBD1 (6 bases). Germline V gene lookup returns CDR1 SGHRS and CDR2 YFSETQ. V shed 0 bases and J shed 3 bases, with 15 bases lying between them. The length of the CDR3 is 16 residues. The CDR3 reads CASSLAVGGADYGYTF. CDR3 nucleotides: TGCGCCAGCAGCTTGGCTGTTGGGGGCGCGGACTATGGCTACACCTTC.

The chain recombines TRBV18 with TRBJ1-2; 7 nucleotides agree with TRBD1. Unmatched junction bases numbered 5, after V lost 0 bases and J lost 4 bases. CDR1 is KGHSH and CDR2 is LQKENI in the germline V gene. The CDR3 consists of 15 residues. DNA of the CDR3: TGTGCCAGCTCACCACCGGGACAGCATATCTATGGCTACACCTTC. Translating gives CASSPPGQHIYGYTF.

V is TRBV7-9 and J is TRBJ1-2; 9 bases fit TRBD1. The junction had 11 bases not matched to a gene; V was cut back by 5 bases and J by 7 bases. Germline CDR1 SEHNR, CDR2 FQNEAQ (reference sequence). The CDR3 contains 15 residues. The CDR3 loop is CASSGPGQGFFGYTF. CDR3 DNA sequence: TGTGCCAGCAGCGGTCCGGGACAGGGTTTCTTTGGCTACACCTTC.

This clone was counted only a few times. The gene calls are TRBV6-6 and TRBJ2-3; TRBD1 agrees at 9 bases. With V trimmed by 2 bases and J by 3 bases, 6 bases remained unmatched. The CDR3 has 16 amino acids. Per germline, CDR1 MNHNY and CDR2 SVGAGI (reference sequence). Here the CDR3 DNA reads TGTGCCAGCAGTTACAAGACAGGGGGAGGGACAGATACGCAGTATTTT. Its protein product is CASSYKTGGGTDTQYF.

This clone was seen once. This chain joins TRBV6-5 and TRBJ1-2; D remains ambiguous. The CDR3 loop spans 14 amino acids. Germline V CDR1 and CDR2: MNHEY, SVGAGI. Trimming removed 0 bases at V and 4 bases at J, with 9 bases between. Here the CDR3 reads CASSYSRDLYGYTF. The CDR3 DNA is TGTGCCAGCAGTTACTCGAGGGATCTCTATGGCTACACCTTC.

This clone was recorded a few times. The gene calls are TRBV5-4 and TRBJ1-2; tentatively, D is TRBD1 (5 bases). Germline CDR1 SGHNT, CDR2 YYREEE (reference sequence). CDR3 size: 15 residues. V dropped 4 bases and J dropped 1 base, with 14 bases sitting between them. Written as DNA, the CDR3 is TGTGCCAGCAGCGCGGATCCGGGGGATAACTATGGCTACACCTTC. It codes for CASSADPGDNYGYTF.

The CDR3 region has the DNA TGTGCCAGCAGCCCCGGCGCAGGGAACACTGAAGCTTTCTTT. This sequence encodes CASSPGAGNTEAFF. This rearrangement joins TRBV7-3 to TRBJ1-1; D gene uncertain. Germline loops: CDR1 SGHTA, CDR2 FQGTGA. V gave up 5 bases and J gave up 1 base, with 11 bases separating them. The CDR3 is made up of 14 amino acids. The full variable domain, its missing parts supplied by reference TRBV7-3 and TRBJ1-1, is GAGVSQTPSNKVTEKGKYVELRCDPISGHTALYWYRQSLGQGPEFLIYFQGTGAADDSGLPNDRFFAVRPEGSVSTLKIQRTERGDSAVYLCASSPGAGNTEAFFGQGTRLTVV.

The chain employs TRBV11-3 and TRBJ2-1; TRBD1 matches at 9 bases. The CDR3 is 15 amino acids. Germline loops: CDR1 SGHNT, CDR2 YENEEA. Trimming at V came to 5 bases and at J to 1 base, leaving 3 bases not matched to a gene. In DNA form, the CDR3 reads TGTGCCAGCAGCCCTGGGACAGGGTCCTACAATGAGCAGTTCTTC. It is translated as CASSPGTGSYNEQFF.

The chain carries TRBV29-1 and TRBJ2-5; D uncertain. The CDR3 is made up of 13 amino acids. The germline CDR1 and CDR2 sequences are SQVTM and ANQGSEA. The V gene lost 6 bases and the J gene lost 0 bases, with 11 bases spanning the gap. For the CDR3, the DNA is TGCAGCGTCCACCATAGTAACCAAGAGACCCAGTACTTC. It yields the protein CSVHHSNQETQYF.

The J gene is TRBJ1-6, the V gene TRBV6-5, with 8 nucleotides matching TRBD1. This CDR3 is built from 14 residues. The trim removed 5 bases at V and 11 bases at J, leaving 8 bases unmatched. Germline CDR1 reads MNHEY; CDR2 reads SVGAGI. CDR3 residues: CASSIGQGRTPLHF. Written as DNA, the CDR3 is TGTGCCAGCAGTATTGGACAGGGTCGGACACCCCTCCACTTT.

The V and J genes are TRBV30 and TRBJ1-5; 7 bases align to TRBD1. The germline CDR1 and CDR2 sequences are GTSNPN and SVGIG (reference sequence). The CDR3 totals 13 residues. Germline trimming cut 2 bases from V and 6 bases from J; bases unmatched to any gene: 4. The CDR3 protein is CAWSRQGPQPQHF. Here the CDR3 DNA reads TGTGCCTGGAGTAGACAGGGCCCTCAGCCCCAGCATTTT.

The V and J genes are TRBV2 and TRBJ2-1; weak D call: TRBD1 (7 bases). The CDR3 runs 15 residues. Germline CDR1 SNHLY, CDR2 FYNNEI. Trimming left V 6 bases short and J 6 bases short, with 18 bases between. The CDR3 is CASRTRAGGFNEQFF. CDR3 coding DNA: TGTGCCAGCAGGACTAGGGCAGGGGGGTTCAATGAGCAGTTCTTC.

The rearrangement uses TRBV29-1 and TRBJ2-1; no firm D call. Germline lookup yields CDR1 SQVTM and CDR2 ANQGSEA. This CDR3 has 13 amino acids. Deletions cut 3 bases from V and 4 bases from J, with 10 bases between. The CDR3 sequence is CSVDPGRYNEQFF. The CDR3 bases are TGCAGCGTTGATCCGGGTCGGTACAATGAGCAGTTCTTC.